This T cell receptor beta chain derives from a study of T cells in Graves' hyperthyroidism and ophthalmopathy. Overall study: Peripheral blood was obtained at initial diagnosis, preceding any treatment.

Many counts were recorded for this clonotype. Disease lasting under 3 months, a NOSPECS grade of at least 4, and a Clinical Activity Score of at least 3 were features of the ophthalmopathy patients. Uncontrolled infections, other autoimmune diseases, pregnancy or lactation led to exclusion of patients. Fresh 10 ml peripheral blood yielded PBMCs. From RNA transcripts, TCR beta CDR3 regions were amplified. The HTBI primer set drove a first-round RT-PCR of the TCR CDR3. MiXCR was run by TCRdb on the multiplex PCR reads, yielding one entry per CDR3 protein. Among hundreds of thousands of distinct CDR3 sequences listed, roughly 15% were seen once. Germline CDR1 and CDR2: MDHEN and SYDVKM. V shed 3 bases and J 0 bases; nucleotides not matched to a gene: 16. There are 21 residues in the CDR3.

The origin of this receptor is a woman in her 50s with Graves' ophthalmopathy. Sequenced sample: blood. The chain is built from TRBV28 and TRBJ2-2; 10 bases align to TRBD2. The CDR3 spells CASSLILAGTISTANTGELFF. The CDR3 bases are TGTGCCAGCAGTTTGATACTAGCGGGAACCATTTCCACCGCGAACACCGGGGAGCTGTTTTTT. The full variable domain, its missing parts supplied by reference TRBV28 and TRBJ2-2, is DVKVTQSSRYLVKRTGEKVFLECVQDMDHENMFWYRQDPGLGLRLIYFSYDVKMKEKGDIPEGYSVSREKKERFSLILESASTNQTSMYLCASSLILAGTISTANTGELFFGEGSRLTVL.